This TCR beta chain was retrieved from a study of T-cell memory formation after mild COVID-19 (dated by TCRdb to 2020 to 2023). A note on the overall study: TCR sequence clusters from the two donors were largely donor specific. Two young, previously healthy adult volunteers, one female and one male, were included in the cohort. In a couple of donors, T-cell clones that expanded and contracted after mild COVID-19 were tracked by sequencing TCRalpha and TCRbeta repertoires over time.

Ficoll-Paque density gradient centrifugation was the method used to isolate PBMCs. Sequencing was performed on an Illumina NovaSeq 6000. cDNA libraries for TCRalpha and TCRbeta were prepared by 5'RACE using constant-segment primers, with sample barcodes and unique molecular identifiers added. Trizol reagent was used to extract RNA from every sample. Library amplification was performed in two PCR steps, and a second sample barcode and Illumina TruSeq adapters were introduced in the second step. Sequencing of libraries was performed on an Illumina NovaSeq with 2 x 150 bp paired-end reads. For the original study's pipeline: Demultiplexing of reads and collapsing into UMI-guided consensus sequences were performed with migec v1.2.7. With mixcr v2.1.11, UMI consensuses were aligned to TRA and TRB V and J templates and assembled into clonotypes. A clonotype was counted as expanded or contracted only when both edgeR and NoisET called the clonotype significant, with the noise models trained on biological replicates. edgeR calls used a false discovery rate-adjusted p below 0.01 and a log2 fold-change threshold of 1. As an exploratory analysis of dynamics, max-normalized trajectories of the 1000 most abundant clonotypes were examined by PCA with hierarchical clustering. Separately sequenced CD4+ and CD8+ repertoires were used to assign the CD4 or CD8 phenotype of responding clones. TCRdb trimmed the raw reads at Q25, called clones with MiXCR and kept productive beta chains. Each record represents a unique CDR3 protein, reported with the most common genes and DNA among its rows. Here the V and J calls rest on TCRdb's processing, not on the authors' analysis. Recorded for this sample are roughly 300,000 distinct CDR3 sequences; under 20% of them occurred a single time. The biggest ten clones account for 20% to 25% of the sample.

Study-wide conclusions, independent of this receptor: SARS-CoV-2 specificity was not confirmed for the second-wave clones peaking on day 37. The detection of some responding clones in pre-infection memory suggests that pre-existing cross-reactive memory T cells joined the SARS-CoV-2 response. Contracting CD4+ clones were found mainly in CM and EM memory subsets, while CD8+ clones were enriched in EMRA. Clones that contracted from day 15 to 85 showed balanced CD4/CD8 phenotypes, whereas a second wave of clones that expanded from day 15 to 37 leaned towards CD4+. The study included only a couple of mild cases, and larger cohorts that include severe cases with pre-infection samples were judged to be necessary.

The CDR3 starts with the cysteine, ends with the phenylalanine, and has 15 residues. Only the CDR3 DNA stays, 45 bases, in frame from base 1. V is pared back by 0 bases and J by 10 bases, with 18 bases lying between the germline termini. The CDR1 and CDR2 encoded by the germline V gene are MNHEY and SVGAGI. This clonotype was recorded many times. Its antigen is currently not known. The sample holds no much larger clone one base away, and base qualities are not on file. This TCR came from a man aged 18 to 30 who had mild COVID-19 (a few samples of this study predate the infection). The sample titles of this study are shuffled in the database, so cell type and time point are left out; the donor was told from shared clones. Sequences were obtained from PBMCs or a T cell subset sorted from them (not recorded which). Here the chain combines TRBV6-5 and TRBJ2-5, with a tentative D gene TRBD2 over 7 matching bases. Here is the DNA: TGTGCCAGCAGTTACTCAATCGGGGGCAGGGAGGGCCAGTACTTC. This is translated as CASSYSIGGREGQYF.